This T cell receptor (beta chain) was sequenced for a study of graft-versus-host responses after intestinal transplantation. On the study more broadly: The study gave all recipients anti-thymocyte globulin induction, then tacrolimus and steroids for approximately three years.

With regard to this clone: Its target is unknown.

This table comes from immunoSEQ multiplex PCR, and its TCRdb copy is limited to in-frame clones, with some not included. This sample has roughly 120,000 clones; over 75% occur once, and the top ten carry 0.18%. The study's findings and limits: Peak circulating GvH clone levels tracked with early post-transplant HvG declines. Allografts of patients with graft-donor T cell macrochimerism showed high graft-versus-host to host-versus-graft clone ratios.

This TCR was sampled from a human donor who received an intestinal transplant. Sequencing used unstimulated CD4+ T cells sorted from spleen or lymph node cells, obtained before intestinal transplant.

CDR3 coding DNA: TGTGCCAGCAGCGTCGGACCGCGGGTCTCTGGAAACACCATATATTTT. Translated: CASSVGPRVSGNTIYF. This chain connects TRBV9 to TRBJ1-3; D not resolved. In germline, CDR1 is SGDLS, CDR2 YYNGEE. V was pared by 2 bases and J by 0 bases, with 12 bases between. The CDR3 runs 16 residues.